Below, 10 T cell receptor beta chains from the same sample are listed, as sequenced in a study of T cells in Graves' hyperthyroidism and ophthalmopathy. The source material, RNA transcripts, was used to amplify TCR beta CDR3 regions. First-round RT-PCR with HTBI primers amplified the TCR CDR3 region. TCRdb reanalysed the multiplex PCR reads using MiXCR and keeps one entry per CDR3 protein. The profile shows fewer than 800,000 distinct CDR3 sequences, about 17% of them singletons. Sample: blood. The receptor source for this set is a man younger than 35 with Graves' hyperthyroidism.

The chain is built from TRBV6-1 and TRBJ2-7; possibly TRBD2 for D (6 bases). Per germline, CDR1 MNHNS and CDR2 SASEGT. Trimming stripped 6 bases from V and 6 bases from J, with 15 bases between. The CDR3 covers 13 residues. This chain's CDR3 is CASSPGTPPEQYF. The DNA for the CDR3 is TGTGCCAGCAGCCCCGGGACTCCCCCCGAGCAGTACTTC.

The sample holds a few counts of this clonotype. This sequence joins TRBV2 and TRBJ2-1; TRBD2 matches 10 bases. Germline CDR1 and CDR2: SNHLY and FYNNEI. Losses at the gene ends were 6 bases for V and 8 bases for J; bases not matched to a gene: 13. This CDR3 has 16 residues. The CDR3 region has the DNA TGTGCCAGCAGGGATACTCTAGCGGGAGTTTTCCATGAGCAGTTCTTC. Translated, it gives CASRDTLAGVFHEQFF.

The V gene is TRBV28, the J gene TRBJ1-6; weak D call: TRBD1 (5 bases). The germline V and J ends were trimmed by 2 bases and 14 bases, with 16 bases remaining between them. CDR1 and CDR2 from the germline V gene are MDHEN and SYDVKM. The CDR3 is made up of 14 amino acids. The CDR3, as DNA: TGTGCCAGCAGTTTACGGGGACCCACTAGGACCCTCCACTTT. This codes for CASSLRGPTRTLHF.

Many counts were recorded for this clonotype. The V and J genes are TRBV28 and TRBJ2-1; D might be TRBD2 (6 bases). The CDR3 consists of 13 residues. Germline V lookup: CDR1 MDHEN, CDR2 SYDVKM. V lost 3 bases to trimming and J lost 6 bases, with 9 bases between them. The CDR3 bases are TGTGCCAGCAGTTTGGGGACTCCCAATGAGCAGTTCTTC. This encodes CASSLGTPNEQFF.

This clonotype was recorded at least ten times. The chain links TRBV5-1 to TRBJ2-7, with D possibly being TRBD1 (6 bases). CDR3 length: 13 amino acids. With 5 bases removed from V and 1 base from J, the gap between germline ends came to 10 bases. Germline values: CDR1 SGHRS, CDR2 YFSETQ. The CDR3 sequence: CASRYTGSYEQYF. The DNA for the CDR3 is TGCGCCAGCAGGTATACAGGGTCCTACGAGCAGTACTTC.

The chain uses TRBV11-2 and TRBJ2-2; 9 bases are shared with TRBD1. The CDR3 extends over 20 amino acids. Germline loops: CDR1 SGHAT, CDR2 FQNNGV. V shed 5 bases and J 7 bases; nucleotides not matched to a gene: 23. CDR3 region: CASSLSYRKSQGARIGELFF. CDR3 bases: TGTGCCAGCAGCCTATCATATCGAAAGTCACAGGGGGCGCGAATCGGGGAGCTGTTTTTT. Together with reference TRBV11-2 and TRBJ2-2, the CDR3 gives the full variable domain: EAGVAQSPRYKIIEKRQSVAFWCNPISGHATLYWYQQILGQGPKLLIQFQNNGVVDDSQLPKDRFSAERLKGVDSTLKIQPAKLEDSAVYLCASSLSYRKSQGARIGELFFGEGSRLTVL.

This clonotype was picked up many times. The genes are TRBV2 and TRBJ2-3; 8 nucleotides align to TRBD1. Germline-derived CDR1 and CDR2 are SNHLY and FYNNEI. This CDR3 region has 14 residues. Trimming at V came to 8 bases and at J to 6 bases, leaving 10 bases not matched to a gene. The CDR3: CASGGQGTRDTQYF. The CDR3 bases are TGTGCCAGCGGCGGACAGGGAACGAGGGATACGCAGTATTTT.

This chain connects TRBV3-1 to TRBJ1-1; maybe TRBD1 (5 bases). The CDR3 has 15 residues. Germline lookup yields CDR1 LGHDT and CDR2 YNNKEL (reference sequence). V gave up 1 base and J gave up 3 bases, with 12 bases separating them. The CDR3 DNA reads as TGTGCCAGCAGCCAAGCGGGGCCCATGGACACTGAAGCTTTCTTT. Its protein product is CASSQAGPMDTEAFF.

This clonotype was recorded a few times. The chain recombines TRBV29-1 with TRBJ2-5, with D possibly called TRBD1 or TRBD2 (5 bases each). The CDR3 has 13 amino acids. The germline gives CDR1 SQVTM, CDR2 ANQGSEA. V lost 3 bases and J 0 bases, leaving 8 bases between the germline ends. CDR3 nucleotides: TGCAGCGTTGAGGGGGAGTACCAAGAGACCCAGTACTTC. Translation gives CSVEGEYQETQYF.

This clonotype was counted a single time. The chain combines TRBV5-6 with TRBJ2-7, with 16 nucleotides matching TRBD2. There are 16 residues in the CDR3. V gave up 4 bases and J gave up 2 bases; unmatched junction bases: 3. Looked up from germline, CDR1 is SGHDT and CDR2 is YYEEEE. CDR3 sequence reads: CASSGTSGRDPYEQYF. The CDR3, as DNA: TGTGCCAGCAGCGGGACTAGCGGGAGGGATCCCTACGAGCAGTACTTC.